Presented here are 29 T cell receptor beta chains from one specimen sequenced in a study of CD8 T cells in Susac syndrome. RNA was extracted with the RNeasy kit, and a quantity of about 0.45 to 1 ug was reverse transcribed using random hexamers. TCRdb fed the immunoSEQ multiplex PCR reads into MiXCR, producing one record per CDR3 protein. The sample lists roughly 47,000 distinct CDR3 sequences; approximately 92% were seen once. Sequenced material: CD8+ T cells from PBMCs. These receptor sequences come from a human donor in good health.

This rearrangement joins TRBV27 to TRBJ1-5; D call uncertain. Germline V lookup: CDR1 MNHEY, CDR2 SMNVEV (reference sequence). V lost 5 bases, J lost 0 bases, and 8 bases lay in between. The CDR3 is made up of 14 amino acids. The chain's CDR3 is CASSPTGSNQPQHF. The CDR3 DNA reads TGTGCCAGCAGTCCCACGGGTAGCAATCAGCCCCAGCATTTT.

The rearrangement uses TRBV7-9 and TRBJ2-7; no clear D gene. This CDR3 is built from 15 residues. The V end lost 4 bases, the J end lost 2 bases, and 15 bases lay between the germline ends. Germline CDR1 is SEHNR and CDR2 is FQNEAQ (reference sequence). CDR3 loop: CASSSPTSSPYEQYF. The CDR3 bases are TGTGCCAGCAGCTCACCGACTTCGAGCCCCTACGAGCAGTACTTC. Based on the CDR3 plus reference TRBV7-9 and TRBJ2-7, the full variable domain is DTGVSQNPRHKITKRGQNVTFRCDPISEHNRLYWYRQTLGQGPEFLTYFQNEAQLEKSRLLSDRFSAERPKGSFSTLEIQRTEQGDSAMYLCASSSPTSSPYEQYFGPGTRLTVT.

CDR3 amino acids: CASSFLDNAVDNEQFF. DNA for the CDR3: TGTGCCAGCAGCTTCCTGGACAACGCGGTGGACAATGAGCAGTTCTTC. This rearrangement joins TRBV7-9 to TRBJ2-1; tentatively, D is TRBD1 (5 bases). V was clipped by 3 bases and J by 5 bases, with 17 bases between them. The CDR3 loop spans 16 amino acids. The germline V gene has CDR1 SEHNR and CDR2 FQNEAQ (reference sequence).

The CDR3 DNA sequence: TGTGCCACCAGCAGTTGGGACGAGCAGTACTTC. This encodes CATSSWDEQYF. This chain uses TRBV15 with TRBJ2-7; D is uncertain. V was cut by 3 bases and J by 5 bases, with 5 bases left in between. The CDR3 is 11 amino acids. Germline V gene data show CDR1 as LNHNV and CDR2 as YYDKDF (reference sequence).

The chain combines TRBV9 with TRBJ1-2; the D gene is possibly TRBD1 (5 bases). Trimming stripped 3 bases from V and 5 bases from J, with 20 bases between. Germline CDR1 and CDR2: SGDLS and YYNGEE. The CDR3 sequence is 16 residues long. The DNA for the CDR3 is TGTGCCAGCAGCGGACCCGACAGAGGTCGGATGTATGGCTACACCTTC. This encodes CASSGPDRGRMYGYTF.

V and J are TRBV6-2 or TRBV6-3 and TRBJ2-7; a weak D match, TRBD2 (6 bases). The CDR3 consists of 16 residues. Trimming took 8 bases from V and 3 from J, leaving 23 bases between them. Germline CDR1 reads MNHEY; CDR2 reads SVGEGT. In DNA form, the CDR3 reads TGTGCCAGCTTCCAATGGGCGGGACGGCTTTTCTACGAGCAGTACTTC. Its protein is CASFQWAGRLFYEQYF.

The V gene is TRBV11-2, the J gene TRBJ2-5; the D gene could be TRBD1 or TRBD2 (5 bases each). The CDR3 runs to 12 residues. Trimming removed 5 bases at V and 7 bases at J, with 11 bases between. Per the germline V gene, CDR1 is SGHAT and CDR2 is FQNNGV. The CDR3 DNA reads as TGTGCCAGCAGCCGGGACGGAGGGACCCAGTACTTC. Its translation is CASSRDGGTQYF.

The rearrangement joins TRBV27 to TRBJ2-3; 9 bases fit TRBD1. Unmatched junction bases numbered 7, after V lost 3 bases and J lost 6 bases. The germline gives CDR1 MNHEY, CDR2 SMNVEV (reference sequence). The CDR3 covers 15 residues. Here the CDR3 reads CASSFVGQGKDTQYF. The CDR3 DNA is TGTGCCAGCAGTTTTGTAGGACAGGGGAAGGATACGCAGTATTTT.

V usage is TRBV28 and J usage is TRBJ2-6; TRBD1 or TRBD2 may be the D gene (5 bases each). Germline V gene data show CDR1 as MDHEN and CDR2 as SYDVKM. This CDR3 is 16 amino acids long. Trimming took off 4 bases at V and 2 bases at J, with 12 bases between the two ends. For the CDR3, the DNA is TGTGCCAGCAGTTCCTCTGGGGGAGCTGGGGCCAACGTCCTGACTTTC. It is translated as CASSSSGGAGANVLTF.

This chain joins TRBV29-1 and TRBJ2-1; D not certain. V lost 0 bases and J lost 8, with 8 bases in between. Germline lookup yields CDR1 SQVTM and CDR2 ANQGSEA. This CDR3 contains 12 residues. CDR3 residues: CSVEDQRDEQFF. In nucleotides, the CDR3 is TGCAGCGTTGAAGATCAACGGGATGAGCAGTTCTTC.

The V gene is TRBV7-2, the J gene TRBJ2-7, with no clear D. The V and J ends lost 5 bases and 2 bases respectively, with 10 bases between them. CDR1 and CDR2 from the germline V gene are SGHTA and FQGNSA. The length of the CDR3 is 13 residues. The DNA of the CDR3 is TGTGCCAGCAGCCCAAGGGCGCCCTACGAGCAGTACTTC. Its protein is CASSPRAPYEQYF.

The sample holds a few counts of this clonotype. The gene calls are TRBV6-6 and TRBJ2-3; D unclear. Germline V lookup: CDR1 MNHNY, CDR2 SVGAGI (reference sequence). The V gene lost 7 bases and the J gene lost 2 bases, with 10 bases spanning the gap. The CDR3 length is 13 residues. CDR3 DNA sequence: TGTGCCAGCACCCCTGGGTCCACAGATACGCAGTATTTT. Protein sequence: CASTPGSTDTQYF.

The chain recombines TRBV6-5 with TRBJ1-2, with 9 bases identical to TRBD1. CDR1 MNHEY and CDR2 SVGAGI come from the germline V gene. The CDR3 totals 14 residues. Unmatched junction bases numbered 6, after V lost 4 bases and J lost 6 bases. CDR3 amino acids: CASSLGQGLDGYTF. The CDR3, as DNA: TGTGCCAGCAGTTTGGGACAGGGATTGGATGGCTACACCTTC.

The chain is built from TRBV13 and TRBJ2-5; D ambiguous. Trimming pared 0 bases from V and 5 bases from J, leaving 7 bases between. Per the germline V gene, CDR1 is PRHDT and CDR2 is FYEKMQ (reference sequence). This CDR3 has 13 amino acids. This CDR3 reads CASSLGQVETQYF. DNA of the CDR3: TGTGCCAGCAGCTTAGGGCAGGTGGAGACCCAGTACTTC.

This CDR3 reads CAISNKTGDQPQHF. The CDR3 DNA is TGTGCCATCAGCAACAAGACAGGGGATCAGCCCCAGCATTTT. This sequence joins TRBV10-3 and TRBJ1-5; TRBD1 matches at 8 bases. Germline lookup yields CDR1 ENHRY and CDR2 SYGVKD. The CDR3 contains 14 residues. V trimming: 6 bases; J trimming: 5 bases; junction bases outside the gene matches: 6.

The CDR3 coding sequence is TGTGCCAGCAGTTTGGTTTACACCGGGGAGCTGTTTTTT. This codes for CASSLVYTGELFF. This sequence joins TRBV27 and TRBJ2-2; the D is unclear. The germline V gene has CDR1 MNHEY and CDR2 SMNVEV (reference sequence). This CDR3 contains 13 residues. V gave up 3 bases and J gave up 3 bases, with 5 bases separating them.

The V and J genes are TRBV29-1 and TRBJ1-2; a weak D match, TRBD1 (6 bases). V dropped 5 bases and J dropped 5 bases, with 15 bases sitting between them. This CDR3 is built from 13 residues. Germline V gene sequence: CDR1 SQVTM, CDR2 ANQGSEA. This chain's CDR3 is CSVLPGGAYGYTF. The CDR3 DNA reads as TGCAGCGTTCTCCCCGGGGGCGCTTATGGCTACACCTTC.

This chain links TRBV7-6 with TRBJ2-2; the match to TRBD2 covers 11 bases. Germline-derived CDR1 and CDR2 are SGHVS and FNYEAQ. The length of the CDR3 is 15 residues. J gave up 5 bases and V 1 base, and 0 bases lay outside the gene matches. CDR3 in DNA: TGTGCCAGCAGCTTAGGGACTAGCGGGACCGGGGAGCTGTTTTTT. This codes for CASSLGTSGTGELFF.

This chain uses TRBV3-1 with TRBJ2-5; possibly TRBD2 for D (5 bases). The CDR3 loop spans 16 amino acids. Per germline, CDR1 LGHDT and CDR2 YNNKEL (reference sequence). The ends were cut back, 5 bases at V and 4 bases at J, with 20 bases in the middle. CDR3 sequence: CASSTNWARSGETQYF. CDR3 nucleotide sequence: TGTGCCAGCAGCACAAATTGGGCTCGAAGCGGAGAGACCCAGTACTTC.

V gene TRBV13 combines with J gene TRBJ1-4; D gene ambiguous. The CDR3 is made up of 15 amino acids. CDR1 PRHDT and CDR2 FYEKMQ come from the germline V gene (reference sequence). V was shortened by 4 bases and J by 3 bases, with 12 bases between the two germline ends. DNA of the CDR3: TGTGCCAGCAGCTCAGGTCCGGGTGCTAATGAAAAACTGTTTTTT. It is translated as CASSSGPGANEKLFF.

V and J are TRBV4-1 and TRBJ2-5; D remains ambiguous. Germline CDR1 is MGHRA and CDR2 is YSYEKL. The V gene lost 0 bases and the J gene lost 1 base, with 12 bases spanning the gap. This CDR3 is 16 amino acids long. In DNA, the CDR3 is TGCGCCAGCAGCCAAGATAGAATACAGTTCCAAGAGACCCAGTACTTC. Translated, it gives CASSQDRIQFQETQYF.

This rearrangement joins TRBV10-2 to TRBJ2-2; 13 positions agree with TRBD2. J was trimmed by 6 bases and V by 3 bases; bases with no gene match: 4. CDR1 and CDR2 from the germline V gene are WSHSY and SAAADI. The CDR3 length is 16 residues. CDR3 coding DNA: TGCGCCAGCAGTGATGGACTAGCGGGAGTGGCCGGGGAGCTGTTTTTT. Its protein product is CASSDGLAGVAGELFF.

The gene calls are TRBV5-1 and TRBJ2-1, with 8 bases that match TRBD1. CDR1 and CDR2 from the germline V gene are SGHRS and YFSETQ. V lost 0 bases and J lost 9; bases outside the gene matches: 11. This CDR3 has 16 amino acids. CDR3 region: CASSLAENRGIGEQFF. The CDR3 bases are TGCGCCAGCAGCTTGGCTGAAAACAGGGGGATAGGTGAGCAGTTCTTC.

The CDR3 is CSAREVPSGLYEQYF. In DNA form, the CDR3 reads TGCAGTGCTAGAGAGGTTCCGAGCGGACTCTACGAGCAGTACTTC. The chain employs TRBV20-1 and TRBJ2-7; D perhaps matches TRBD2 (5 bases). Trimming pared 0 bases from V and 3 bases from J, leaving 15 bases between. Germline CDR1 and CDR2: DFQATT and SNEGSKA (reference sequence). This CDR3 is built from 15 residues.

This chain uses TRBV20-1 with TRBJ2-1; 7 nucleotides agree with TRBD2. The CDR3 totals 15 residues. Trimming removed 0 bases from V and 3 bases from J; junction bases left unmatched: 5. Germline-derived CDR1 and CDR2 are DFQATT and SNEGSKA (reference sequence). DNA of the CDR3: TGCAGTGCTAGAGATACTAGCGAAGACTACAATGAGCAGTTCTTC. Protein sequence: CSARDTSEDYNEQFF.

The chain has TRBV6-5 and TRBJ2-4, with D possibly TRBD1 on 5 matching bases. Germline V gives CDR1 MNHEY, CDR2 SVGAGI. V was cut by 5 bases and J by 0 bases, with 8 bases left in between. The length of the CDR3 is 14 residues. The DNA of the CDR3 is TGTGCCAGCAGTCCGGACATAGCCAAAAACATTCAGTACTTC. Its translation is CASSPDIAKNIQYF.

The V call is TRBV6-2 or TRBV6-3, the J call TRBJ1-1; unclear D gene. The CDR3 consists of 14 residues. Germline V gives CDR1 MNHEY, CDR2 SVGEGT. V was clipped by 3 bases and J by 1 base, with 9 bases between them. CDR3 loop: CASSYVGRNTEAFF. As DNA, the CDR3 is TGTGCCAGCAGTTATGTCGGTCGGAACACTGAAGCTTTCTTT.

The chain joins TRBV6-6 to TRBJ2-5; the match to TRBD2 covers 13 bases. The J segment lost 4 bases and the V segment lost 5 bases, leaving 4 bases of the junction unmatched. Germline lookup yields CDR1 MNHNY and CDR2 SVGAGI (reference sequence). The CDR3 runs 15 residues. The CDR3 protein is CASSGLAGVRETQYF. The CDR3 region has the DNA TGTGCCAGCAGTGGACTAGCGGGAGTTCGAGAGACCCAGTACTTC.

The rearrangement uses TRBV6-5 and TRBJ2-7; D unresolved. The germline V gene encodes CDR1 MNHEY and CDR2 SVGAGI. V dropped 2 bases and J dropped 3 bases, with 5 bases sitting between them. CDR3 length equals 12 residues. The DNA for the CDR3 is TGTGCCAGCAGTTACGGCCTCTACGAGCAGTACTTC. It translates to CASSYGLYEQYF.